This T cell receptor (beta chain) stems from a study of T cell repertoires and HLA-DP antigens. Trimming stripped 8 bases from V and 0 bases from J, with 14 bases between. Germline CDR1 reads KGHSH; CDR2 reads LQKENI. The CDR3 length is 14 residues. TCRdb's copy holds only in-frame clones and misses some; the assay was immunoSEQ multiplex PCR. The table shows approximately 89,000 clones, with roughly 86% occurring only once. In the case of this clone: What it binds is not known.

The V call is TRBV18, the J call TRBJ2-7; possibly TRBD2 for D (6 bases). Sequencing input: CD4+ T cells from PBMCs. The TCR sequence derives from a man in his forties or fifties in good health and CMV-seronegative. The CDR3 here is CASRGAESSYEQYF. The CDR3 DNA follows: TGTGCCAGCCGCGGGGCGGAGTCCTCCTACGAGCAGTACTTC.